One sample yielded the 12 T cell receptor beta chains listed below, sequenced in a study of cytomegalovirus exposure and HLA in healthy donors. Produced via immunoSEQ multiplex PCR; TCRdb's table is partial and in-frame only. The sample holds more than 60,000 clones, approximately 96% seen once. Material: PBMCs. These receptors were taken from a woman between 18 and 29 years old in good health and CMV-seropositive.

This chain connects TRBV18 to TRBJ2-7, with 7 bases matching TRBD1. CDR1 and CDR2 (germline): KGHSH, LQKENI. This CDR3 spans 15 amino acids. V lost 4 bases and J lost 5; bases outside the gene matches: 11. CDR3 bases: TGTGCCAGCTCACTGGTATCAACAGGGGCCAACGAGCAGTACTTC. Its protein product is CASSLVSTGANEQYF.

This chain links TRBV28 with TRBJ1-1; 10 bases agree with TRBD1. The germline V gene has CDR1 MDHEN and CDR2 SYDVKM. The CDR3 sequence is 16 residues long. The V segment lost 8 bases and the J segment 1 base; nucleotides outside the gene matches: 10. The CDR3 sequence is CASLHRGQGPNTEAFF. Written as DNA, the CDR3 is TGTGCCAGCCTCCATCGGGGACAGGGGCCGAACACTGAAGCTTTCTTT.

This clone was found once. This rearrangement joins TRBV15 to TRBJ1-2, with 8 bases that match TRBD1. V trimming: 2 bases; J trimming: 2 bases; junction bases outside the gene matches: 7. The CDR3 contains 16 residues. The germline CDR1 and CDR2 sequences are LNHNV and YYDKDF (reference sequence). CDR3 DNA: TGTGCCACCAGCAGACCTATGGACAGGGCGAACTATGGCTACACCTTC. It encodes CATSRPMDRANYGYTF.

The rearrangement joins TRBV2 to TRBJ2-2, with D maybe TRBD2 (6 bases). The CDR3 consists of 13 residues. Germline-derived CDR1 and CDR2 are SNHLY and FYNNEI. Trimming stripped 4 bases from V and 6 bases from J, with 9 bases between. This chain's CDR3 is CASSAGGPGELFF. The CDR3 nucleotides read TGTGCCAGCAGTGCTGGAGGGCCCGGGGAGCTGTTTTTT.

The chain has TRBV7-2 and TRBJ2-3; tentatively, D is TRBD2 (5 bases). V lost 6 bases to trimming and J lost 0 bases, with 16 bases between them. There are 16 residues in the CDR3. Looked up from germline, CDR1 is SGHTA and CDR2 is FQGNSA. The CDR3 nucleotides read TGTGCCAGCAGTTATCGGGTCGCGGGTAGCACAGATACGCAGTATTTT. Translation: CASSYRVAGSTDTQYF.

The chain carries TRBV29-1 and TRBJ2-1, with a tentative D call TRBD2 (5 bases). There are 14 residues in the CDR3. Germline CDR1 is SQVTM and CDR2 is ANQGSEA. Trimming left V 5 bases short and J 13 bases short, with 24 bases between. The CDR3 is CSVLLARAPLYQFF. The CDR3 nucleotides are TGCAGCGTTCTACTCGCGAGGGCGCCCCTTTACCAGTTCTTC.

This clone was seen only a few times. The chain uses TRBV10-2 and TRBJ2-4, with TRBD1 identical over 9 bases. Looked up from germline, CDR1 is WSHSY and CDR2 is SAAADI. CDR3 length equals 13 residues. V lost 8 bases and J lost 6; bases outside the gene matches: 5. As DNA, the CDR3 is TGCGCCAGCTCTGACAGGGGGATAAACATTCAGTACTTC. Its translation: CASSDRGINIQYF.

The chain links TRBV28 to TRBJ2-1; 8 nucleotides line up with TRBD2. The CDR3 has 16 residues. The germline V gene has CDR1 MDHEN and CDR2 SYDVKM. Losses at the gene ends were 6 bases for V and 4 bases for J; bases not matched to a gene: 11. The CDR3: CASRSWVAGGYNEQFF. CDR3 DNA: TGTGCCAGCAGGAGCTGGGTGGCGGGGGGATACAATGAGCAGTTCTTC.

J is TRBJ2-1 and V is TRBV7-9; D might be TRBD2 (5 bases). Germline V lookup: CDR1 SEHNR, CDR2 FQNEAQ (reference sequence). CDR3 size: 12 residues. The ends were cut back, 7 bases at V and 8 bases at J, with 12 bases in the middle. The CDR3 DNA reads as TGTGCCAGCAACCCGAACGGGGATGAGCAGTTCTTC. Translation: CASNPNGDEQFF.

The CDR3 loop reads CASSSEGHYNQPQHF. In nucleotides, the CDR3 is TGTGCCAGCAGTTCCGAGGGACACTACAATCAGCCCCAGCATTTT. The chain has TRBV27 and TRBJ1-5; tentatively, D is TRBD1 (6 bases). The CDR3 extends over 15 amino acids. The V end was cut by 4 bases, the J end by 3 bases, with 13 bases between. Germline V CDR1 and CDR2: MNHEY, SMNVEV (reference sequence).

The chain carries TRBV2 and TRBJ2-3; TRBD1 agrees at 11 bases. Germline V gene data show CDR1 as SNHLY and CDR2 as FYNNEI. This CDR3 is 14 amino acids long. J gave up 6 bases and V 11 bases, and 10 bases lay outside the gene matches. DNA of the CDR3: TGTGCCTTACAGCGGGGACAGGGGGTTGATACGCAGTATTTT. Translation: CALQRGQGVDTQYF.

The V call is TRBV6-6, the J call TRBJ2-7, with D tentatively TRBD1 (5 bases). The length of the CDR3 is 14 residues. Trimming shortened V by 4 bases and J by 4 bases, and 14 bases separated the two germline ends. In germline, CDR1 is MNHNY, CDR2 SVGAGI (reference sequence). The CDR3 reads CASSFPDTPYEQYF. The CDR3 DNA sequence: TGTGCCAGCAGTTTCCCGGACACGCCTTACGAGCAGTACTTC.